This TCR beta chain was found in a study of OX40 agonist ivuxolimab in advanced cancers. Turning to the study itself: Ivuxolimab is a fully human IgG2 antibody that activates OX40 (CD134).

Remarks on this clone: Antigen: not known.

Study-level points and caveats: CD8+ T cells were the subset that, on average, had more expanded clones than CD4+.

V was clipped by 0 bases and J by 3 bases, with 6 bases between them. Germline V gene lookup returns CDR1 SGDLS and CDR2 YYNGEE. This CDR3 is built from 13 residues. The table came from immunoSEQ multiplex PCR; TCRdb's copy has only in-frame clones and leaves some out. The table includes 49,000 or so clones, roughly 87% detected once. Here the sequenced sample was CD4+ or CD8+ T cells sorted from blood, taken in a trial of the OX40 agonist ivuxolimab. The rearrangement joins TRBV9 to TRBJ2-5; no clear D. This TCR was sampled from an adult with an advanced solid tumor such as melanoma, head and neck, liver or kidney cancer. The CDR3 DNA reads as TGTGCCAGCAGCGTAGGTGCAGAAGAGACCCAGTACTTC. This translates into CASSVGAEETQYF.